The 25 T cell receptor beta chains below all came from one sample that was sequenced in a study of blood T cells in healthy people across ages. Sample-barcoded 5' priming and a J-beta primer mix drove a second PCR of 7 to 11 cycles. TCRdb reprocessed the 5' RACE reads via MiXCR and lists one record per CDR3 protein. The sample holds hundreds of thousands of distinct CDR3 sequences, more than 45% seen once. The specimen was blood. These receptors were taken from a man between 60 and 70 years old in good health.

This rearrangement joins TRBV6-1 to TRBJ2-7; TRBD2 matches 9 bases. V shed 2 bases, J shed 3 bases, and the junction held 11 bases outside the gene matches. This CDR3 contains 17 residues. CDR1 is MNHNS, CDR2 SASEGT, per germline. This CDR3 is CASSEFGPRLAVYEQYF. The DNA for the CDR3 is TGTGCCAGCAGTGAATTCGGACCGAGACTAGCGGTCTACGAGCAGTACTTC.

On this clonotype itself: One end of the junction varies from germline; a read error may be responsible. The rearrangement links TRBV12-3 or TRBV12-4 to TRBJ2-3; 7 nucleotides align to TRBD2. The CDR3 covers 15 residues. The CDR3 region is CASSYPSGNTDMQYF. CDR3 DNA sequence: TGTGCCAGCAGTTATCCTAGCGGTAACACAGATATGCAGTATTTT.

As DNA, the CDR3 is TGTGCCAGCAGTGCCCCGGGACGGCTACAAGAGACCCAGTACTTC. Translation gives CASSAPGRLQETQYF. V usage is TRBV28 and J usage is TRBJ2-5; D tentatively reads TRBD1 or TRBD2 (5 bases each). The CDR3 loop spans 15 amino acids. The V end lost 5 bases, the J end lost 2 bases, and 15 bases lay between the germline ends. Germline-derived CDR1 and CDR2 are MDHEN and SYDVKM.

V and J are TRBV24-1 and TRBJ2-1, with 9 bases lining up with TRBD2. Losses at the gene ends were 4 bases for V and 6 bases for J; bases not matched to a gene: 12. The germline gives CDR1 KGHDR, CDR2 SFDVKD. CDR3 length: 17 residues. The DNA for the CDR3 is TGTGCCACCAGTGAGCCACCCGGGACTAGCAGAGGCAATGAGCAGTTCTTC. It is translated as CATSEPPGTSRGNEQFF.

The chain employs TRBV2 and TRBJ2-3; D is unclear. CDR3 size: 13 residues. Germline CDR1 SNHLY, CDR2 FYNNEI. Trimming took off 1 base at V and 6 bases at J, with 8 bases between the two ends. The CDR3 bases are TGTGCCAGCAGTGAAGAGGCCCCCGATACGCAGTATTTT. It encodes CASSEEAPDTQYF.

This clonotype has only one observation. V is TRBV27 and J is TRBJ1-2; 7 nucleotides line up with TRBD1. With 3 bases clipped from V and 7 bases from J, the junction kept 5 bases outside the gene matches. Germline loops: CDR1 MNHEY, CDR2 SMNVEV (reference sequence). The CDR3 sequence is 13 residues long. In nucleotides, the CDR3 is TGTGCCAGCAGTTTTACAGGGGACGGTGGCTACACCTTC. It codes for CASSFTGDGGYTF.

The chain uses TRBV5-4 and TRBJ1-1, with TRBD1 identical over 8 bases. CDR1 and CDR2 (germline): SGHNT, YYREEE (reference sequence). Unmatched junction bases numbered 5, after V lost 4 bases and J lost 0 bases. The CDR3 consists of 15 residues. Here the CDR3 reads CASSQTGVLNTEAFF. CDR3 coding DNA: TGTGCCAGCAGCCAGACAGGGGTGCTGAACACTGAAGCTTTCTTT.

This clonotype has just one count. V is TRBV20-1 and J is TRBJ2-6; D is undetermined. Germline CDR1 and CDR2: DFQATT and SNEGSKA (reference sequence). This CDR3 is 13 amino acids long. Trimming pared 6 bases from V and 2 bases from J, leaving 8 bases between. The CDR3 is CSAPRPGANVLTF. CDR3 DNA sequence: TGCAGTGCCCCGAGGCCTGGGGCCAACGTCCTGACTTTC.

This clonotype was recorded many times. The CDR3 here is CASSLVGGAKNIQYF. CDR3 DNA sequence: TGTGCCAGCAGCTTAGTTGGAGGGGCCAAAAACATTCAGTACTTC. The V and J genes are TRBV7-2 and TRBJ2-4; maybe TRBD2 (6 bases). CDR3 length: 15 residues. V dropped 1 base and J dropped 1 base, with 8 bases sitting between them. In germline, CDR1 is SGHTA, CDR2 FQGNSA.

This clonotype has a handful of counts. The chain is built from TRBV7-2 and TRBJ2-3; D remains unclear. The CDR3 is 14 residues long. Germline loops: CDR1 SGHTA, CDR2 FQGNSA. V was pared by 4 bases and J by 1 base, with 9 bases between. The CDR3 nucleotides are TGTGCCAGCAGCTCAGAGTTAGGCACAGATACGCAGTATTTT. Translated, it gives CASSSELGTDTQYF.

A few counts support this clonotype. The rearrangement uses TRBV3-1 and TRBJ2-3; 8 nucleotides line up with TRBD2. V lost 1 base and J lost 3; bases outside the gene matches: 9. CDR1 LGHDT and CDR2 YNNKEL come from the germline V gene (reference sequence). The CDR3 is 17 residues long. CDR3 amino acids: CASSQVAGGVRTDTQYF. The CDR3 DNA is TGTGCCAGCAGCCAAGTTGCGGGAGGAGTTCGAACAGATACGCAGTATTTT.

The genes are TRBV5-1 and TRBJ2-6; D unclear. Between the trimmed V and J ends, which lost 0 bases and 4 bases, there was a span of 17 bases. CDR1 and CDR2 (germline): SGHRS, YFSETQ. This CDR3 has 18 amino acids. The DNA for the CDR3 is TGCGCCAGCAGCTTGGGAGGAGCTGCCATGGGGGGGGCCAACGTCCTGACTTTC. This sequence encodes CASSLGGAAMGGANVLTF.

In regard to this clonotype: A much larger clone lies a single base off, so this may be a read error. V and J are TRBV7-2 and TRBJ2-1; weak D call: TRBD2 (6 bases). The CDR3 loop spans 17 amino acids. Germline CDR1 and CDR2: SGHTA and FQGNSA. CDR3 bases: TGTGCCAGCGGCTTAGTGGCCGGGAGCAGCTCCTACAATGAGCAGTTCTTC. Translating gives CASGLVAGSSSYNEQFF.

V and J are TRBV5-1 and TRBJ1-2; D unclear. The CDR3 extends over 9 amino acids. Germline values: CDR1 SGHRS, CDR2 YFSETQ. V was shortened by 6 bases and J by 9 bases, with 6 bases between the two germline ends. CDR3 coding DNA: TGCGCCAGCACCAGGAGCTACACCTTC. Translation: CASTRSYTF.

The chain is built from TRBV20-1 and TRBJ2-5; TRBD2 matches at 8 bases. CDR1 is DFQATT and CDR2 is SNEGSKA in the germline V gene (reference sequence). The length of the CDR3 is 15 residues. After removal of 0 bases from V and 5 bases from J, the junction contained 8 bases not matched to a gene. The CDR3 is CSARDSGGGIETQYF. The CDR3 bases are TGCAGTGCTAGAGATTCAGGCGGGGGGATCGAGACCCAGTACTTC.

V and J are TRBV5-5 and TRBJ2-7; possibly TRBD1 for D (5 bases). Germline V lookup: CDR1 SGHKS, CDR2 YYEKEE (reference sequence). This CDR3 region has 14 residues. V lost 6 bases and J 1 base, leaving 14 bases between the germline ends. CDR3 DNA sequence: TGTGCCAGCAACCCGACAGTAAATTCCTACGAGCAGTACTTC. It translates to CASNPTVNSYEQYF. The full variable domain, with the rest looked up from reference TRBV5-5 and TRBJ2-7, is DAGVTQSPTHLIKTRGQQVTLRCSPISGHKSVSWYQQVLGQGPQFIFQYYEKEERGRGNFPDRFSARQFPNYSSELNVNALLLGDSALYLCASNPTVNSYEQYFGPGTRLTVT.

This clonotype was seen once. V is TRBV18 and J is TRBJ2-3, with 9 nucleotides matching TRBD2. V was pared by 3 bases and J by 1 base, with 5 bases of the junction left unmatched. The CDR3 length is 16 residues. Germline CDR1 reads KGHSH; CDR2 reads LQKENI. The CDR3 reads CASSPVAGVGTDTQYF. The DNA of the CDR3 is TGTGCCAGCTCACCCGTAGCGGGAGTGGGCACAGATACGCAGTATTTT.

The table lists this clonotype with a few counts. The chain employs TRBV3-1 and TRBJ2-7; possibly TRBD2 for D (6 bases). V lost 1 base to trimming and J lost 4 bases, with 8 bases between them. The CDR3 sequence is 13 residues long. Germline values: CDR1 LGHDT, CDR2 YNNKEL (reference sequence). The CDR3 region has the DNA TGTGCCAGCAGCCAAGTGGAGGGGTACGAGCAGTACTTC. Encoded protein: CASSQVEGYEQYF.

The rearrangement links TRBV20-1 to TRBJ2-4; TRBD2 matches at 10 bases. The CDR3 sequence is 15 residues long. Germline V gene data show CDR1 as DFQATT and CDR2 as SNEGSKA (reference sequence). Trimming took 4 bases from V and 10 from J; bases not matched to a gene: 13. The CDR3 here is CSAITQASGGVIQYF. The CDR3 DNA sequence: TGCAGTGCTATCACGCAGGCTAGCGGGGGCGTTATTCAGTACTTC.

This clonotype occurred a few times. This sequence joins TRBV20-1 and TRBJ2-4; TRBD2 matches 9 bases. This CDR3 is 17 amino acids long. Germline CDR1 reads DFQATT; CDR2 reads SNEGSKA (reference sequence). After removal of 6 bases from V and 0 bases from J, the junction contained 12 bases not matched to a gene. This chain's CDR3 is CSAPGAGGLLAKNIQYF. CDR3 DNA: TGCAGTGCCCCTGGAGCGGGGGGCCTCCTAGCCAAAAACATTCAGTACTTC.

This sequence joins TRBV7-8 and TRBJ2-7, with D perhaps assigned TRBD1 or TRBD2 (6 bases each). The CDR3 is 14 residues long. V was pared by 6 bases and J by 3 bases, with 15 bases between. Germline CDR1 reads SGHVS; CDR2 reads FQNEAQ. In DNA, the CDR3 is TGTGCCAGCAGTCGAGGGGGAGGATACTACGAGCAGTACTTC. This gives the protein CASSRGGGYYEQYF.

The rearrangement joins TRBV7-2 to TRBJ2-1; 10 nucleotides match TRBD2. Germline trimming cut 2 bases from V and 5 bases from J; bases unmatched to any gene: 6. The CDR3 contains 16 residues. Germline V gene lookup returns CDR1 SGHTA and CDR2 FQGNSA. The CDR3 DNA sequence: TGTGCCAGCAGCTTAAATAGCGGGAGGCGCGACAATGAGCAGTTCTTC. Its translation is CASSLNSGRRDNEQFF.

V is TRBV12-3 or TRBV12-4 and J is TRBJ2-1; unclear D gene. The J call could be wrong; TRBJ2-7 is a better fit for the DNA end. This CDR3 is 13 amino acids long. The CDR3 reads CASSLNSYNEQYF. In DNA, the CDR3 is TGTGCCAGCAGTTTGAACTCCTACAATGAGCAGTACTTC.

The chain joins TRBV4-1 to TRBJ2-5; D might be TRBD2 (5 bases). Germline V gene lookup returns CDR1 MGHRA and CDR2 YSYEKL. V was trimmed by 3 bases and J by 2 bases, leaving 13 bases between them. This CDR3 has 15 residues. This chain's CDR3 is CASSQDGNEQETQYF. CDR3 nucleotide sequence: TGCGCCAGCAGCCAGGACGGGAACGAACAAGAGACCCAGTACTTC.

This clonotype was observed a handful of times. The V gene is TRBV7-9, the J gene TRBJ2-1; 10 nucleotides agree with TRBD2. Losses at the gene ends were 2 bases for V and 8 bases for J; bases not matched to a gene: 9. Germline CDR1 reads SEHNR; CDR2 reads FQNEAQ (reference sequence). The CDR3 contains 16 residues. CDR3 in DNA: TGTGCCAGCAGCTTAACCCTAGCGGGAGTAAGGGATGAGCAGTTCTTC. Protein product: CASSLTLAGVRDEQFF.